The 32 T cell receptor beta chains given below trace back to one sample, sequenced in a study of T-cell memory formation after mild COVID-19 (dated by TCRdb to about 2021). The library was produced with 5' RACE. For sequencing, an Illumina NovaSeq 6000 was employed. TCRdb itself trimmed the public reads at Q25 with fastp, ran MiXCR and retained productive beta chains. Rows matching on CDR3 protein sequence are summarized as one entry with the most common DNA and genes. A total of 350,000 to 500,000 distinct CDR3 sequences appear in this sample, roughly 18% of them only once. 20% to 25% of the sample is in the top ten clones. The specimen was PBMCs or a T cell subset sorted from them (not recorded which). The receptors come from a man aged 18 to 30 who had mild COVID-19 (a few samples of this study predate the infection). The sample titles of this study are shuffled in the database, so cell type and time point are left out; the donor was told from shared clones.

This rearrangement joins TRBV4-3 to TRBJ1-1; no clear D gene. CDR1 is LGHNA, CDR2 YSLEER, per germline. The V end was cut by 1 base, the J end by 1 base, with 10 bases between. The CDR3 loop spans 15 amino acids. CDR3 DNA sequence: TGCGCCAGCAGCCAAGTCTCGCCTTCGAACACTGAAGCTTTCTTT. The encoded protein is CASSQVSPSNTEAFF.

A single count supports this clonotype. This sequence joins TRBV29-1 and TRBJ2-6; no firm D call. Germline V gives CDR1 SQVTM, CDR2 ANQGSEA. The V end was cut by 7 bases, the J end by 0 bases, with 10 bases between. This CDR3 has 14 amino acids. The DNA for the CDR3 is TGCAGCGATGGCCAATTCTCTGGGGCCAACGTCCTGACTTTC. Its translation is CSDGQFSGANVLTF.

This rearrangement joins TRBV24-1 to TRBJ2-6; D may be TRBD1 (6 bases). There are 16 residues in the CDR3. The germline V gene encodes CDR1 KGHDR and CDR2 SFDVKD. Trimming removed 4 bases at V and 10 bases at J, with 19 bases between. This CDR3 is CATSDTGQSPPNVLTF. The CDR3, as DNA: TGTGCCACCAGTGACACGGGACAATCACCGCCTAACGTCCTGACTTTC.

This chain links TRBV18 with TRBJ1-2; a weak D match, TRBD1 (6 bases). Germline assignment: CDR1 KGHSH and CDR2 LQKENI. V lost 0 bases, J lost 7 bases, and 12 bases lay in between. The CDR3 contains 14 residues. CDR3 protein: CASSPPQQGPGYTF. As DNA, the CDR3 is TGTGCCAGCTCACCACCGCAACAGGGACCTGGCTACACCTTC.

This clonotype has just a few counts. The chain carries TRBV7-2 and TRBJ2-5; a possible D gene is TRBD2 (5 bases). The CDR3 is 14 residues long. Trimming stripped 2 bases from V and 5 bases from J, with 12 bases between. Looked up from germline, CDR1 is SGHTA and CDR2 is FQGNSA. CDR3 in DNA: TGTGCCAGCAGCTTACTCGCGGGTGCGGAGACCCAGTACTTC. Its translation: CASSLLAGAETQYF.

This clonotype was counted between two and nine times. The chain carries TRBV3-1 and TRBJ1-5; D uncertain. CDR1 and CDR2 from the germline V gene are LGHDT and YNNKEL (reference sequence). The V and J ends lost 8 bases and 1 base respectively, with 12 bases between them. The CDR3 loop spans 14 amino acids. The chain's CDR3 is CASGKSVSNQPQHF. CDR3 sequence (DNA): TGTGCCAGCGGGAAATCCGTCAGCAATCAGCCCCAGCATTTT.

This chain connects TRBV7-2 to TRBJ1-6; maybe TRBD1 (5 bases). Germline CDR1 and CDR2: SGHTA and FQGNSA. V was pared by 2 bases and J by 10 bases, with 18 bases between. The CDR3 has 16 residues. CDR3 protein: CASSLFGGELESPLHF. The CDR3 DNA reads TGTGCCAGCAGCTTATTCGGGGGAGAGCTAGAATCACCCCTCCACTTT.

In regard to this clonotype: This sequence may be a read error, since a much larger clone differs from it by one base. This chain uses TRBV6-1 with TRBJ2-3; 10 nucleotides agree with TRBD2. This CDR3 spans 14 amino acids. The V gene's germline CDR1 is MNHNS and CDR2 SASEGT. The junction had 3 bases not matched to a gene; V was cut back by 6 bases and J by 3 bases. The CDR3: CASRPGLATDTQYF. The CDR3 bases are TGTGCCAGCAGACCGGGACTAGCGACAGATACGCAGTATTTT.

A few counts support this clonotype. The gene calls are TRBV5-5 and TRBJ2-6, with 8 positions matching TRBD1. The V and J ends lost 4 bases and 0 bases, in that order; junction bases with no gene match: 3. This CDR3 is built from 16 residues. Germline lookup yields CDR1 SGHKS and CDR2 YYEKEE (reference sequence). The DNA for the CDR3 is TGTGCCAGCAGCGGGACAGGAAACTCTGGGGCCAACGTCCTGACTTTC. Amino acids: CASSGTGNSGANVLTF.

This clonotype occurred a few times. The J gene is TRBJ1-1, the V gene TRBV25-1; D is unresolved. The CDR3 is 8 residues long. The germline V and J ends were trimmed by 10 bases and 4 bases, with 1 base remaining between them. Per the germline V gene, CDR1 is MGHDK and CDR2 is SYGVNS. CDR3 sequence reads: CAITEAFF. As DNA, the CDR3 is TGTGCCATCACTGAAGCTTTCTTT.

This clonotype was picked up a small number of times. The chain couples TRBV18 to TRBJ2-1, with 8 bases that match TRBD2. V lost 3 bases to trimming and J lost 6 bases; unmatched junction nucleotides: 7. CDR1 is KGHSH and CDR2 is LQKENI in the germline V gene. CDR3 size: 15 residues. The CDR3 here is CASSPSWRGVNEQFF. For the CDR3, the DNA is TGTGCCAGCTCACCGTCTTGGCGGGGGGTCAATGAGCAGTTCTTC.

The V gene is TRBV3-1, the J gene TRBJ1-1; no reliable D call. The length of the CDR3 is 15 residues. Trimming stripped 2 bases from V and 1 base from J, with 11 bases between. Germline V gene sequence: CDR1 LGHDT, CDR2 YNNKEL (reference sequence). The CDR3 DNA reads TGTGCCAGCAGCCAACCCCACAGCGCGAACACTGAAGCTTTCTTT. Encoded protein: CASSQPHSANTEAFF.

The rearrangement links TRBV20-1 to TRBJ2-5, with 15 bases aligning to TRBD2. Germline lookup yields CDR1 DFQATT and CDR2 SNEGSKA (reference sequence). The CDR3 sequence is 15 residues long. The V segment lost 6 bases and the J segment 3 bases; nucleotides outside the gene matches: 5. In DNA form, the CDR3 reads TGCAGTGCGGAAGGGACTAGCGGGGGGAAAGAGACCCAGTACTTC. This codes for CSAEGTSGGKETQYF.

This clonotype occurred a few times. The chain carries TRBV29-1 and TRBJ2-1; 9 bases line up with TRBD2. Germline-derived CDR1 and CDR2 are SQVTM and ANQGSEA. After removal of 8 bases from V and 4 bases from J, the junction contained 6 bases not matched to a gene. CDR3 size: 13 residues. CDR3 sequence (DNA): TGCAGCTGGGCTAGCGGGGATTACAATGAGCAGTTCTTC. Translating gives CSWASGDYNEQFF.

This clonotype was observed a few times. The gene calls are TRBV29-1 and TRBJ2-1, with D possibly being TRBD1 (6 bases). Trimming shortened V by 5 bases and J by 0 bases, and 14 bases separated the two germline ends. Germline V gene lookup returns CDR1 SQVTM and CDR2 ANQGSEA. This CDR3 has 15 amino acids. The CDR3 protein is CSVSGHRSSYNEQFF. CDR3 coding DNA: TGCAGCGTTTCGGGACACAGGAGCTCCTACAATGAGCAGTTCTTC.

Many counts were recorded for this clonotype. The chain links TRBV4-1 to TRBJ1-5; 11 positions agree with TRBD1. The junction had 4 bases not matched to a gene; V was cut back by 4 bases and J by 5 bases. The CDR3 consists of 15 residues. From germline, CDR1 is MGHRA and CDR2 YSYEKL. CDR3 region: CASSPGDRGYQPQHF. For the CDR3, the DNA is TGCGCCAGCAGCCCCGGGGACAGGGGGTATCAGCCCCAGCATTTT.

This clonotype has ten or more counts. The rearrangement links TRBV4-3 to TRBJ2-5; D could derive from TRBD1 or TRBD2 (5 bases each). The CDR3 has 15 amino acids. With 0 bases removed from V and 7 bases from J, the gap between germline ends came to 15 bases. CDR1 is LGHNA and CDR2 is YSLEER in the germline V gene. Written as DNA, the CDR3 is TGCGCCAGCAGCCAAGAACCGGGACCTGGGGGGACCCAGTACTTC. This gives the protein CASSQEPGPGGTQYF.

The rearrangement joins TRBV7-6 to TRBJ2-1; 12 bases are shared with TRBD2. The CDR3 is made up of 16 amino acids. From germline, CDR1 is SGHVS and CDR2 FNYEAQ. With V trimmed by 5 bases and J by 7 bases, 9 bases remained unmatched. CDR3 sequence reads: CASSRTTSGGANEQFF. As DNA, the CDR3 is TGTGCCAGCAGCCGAACGACTAGCGGGGGAGCTAATGAGCAGTTCTTC.

The chain is built from TRBV29-1 and TRBJ2-3; D not resolved. CDR3 size: 10 residues. Germline assignment: CDR1 SQVTM and CDR2 ANQGSEA. V shed 5 bases and J shed 5 bases, with 5 bases lying between them. Written as DNA, the CDR3 is TGCAGCGTTCAGAAAGATACGCAGTATTTT. It codes for CSVQKDTQYF.

This chain uses TRBV10-3 with TRBJ2-5; 7 positions match TRBD1. This CDR3 is 14 amino acids long. V lost 7 bases, J lost 2 bases, and 7 bases stayed unmatched. The germline V gene has CDR1 ENHRY and CDR2 SYGVKD. CDR3: CAINPGQSQETQYF. In DNA, the CDR3 is TGTGCCATCAACCCGGGACAGTCACAAGAGACCCAGTACTTC.

This clonotype was seen a handful of times. The chain is built from TRBV7-3 and TRBJ2-5, with TRBD2 matching over 9 bases. Per the germline V gene, CDR1 is SGHTA and CDR2 is FQGTGA. V shed 5 bases, J shed 4 bases, and the junction held 2 bases outside the gene matches. This CDR3 spans 13 amino acids. The CDR3 DNA reads TGTGCCAGCAGCATGGGACTAGCAGAGACCCAGTACTTC. Its translation: CASSMGLAETQYF.

The J gene is TRBJ1-5, the V gene TRBV10-3; 7 bases align to TRBD1. V lost 2 bases, J lost 5 bases, and 6 bases stayed unmatched. CDR3 size: 15 residues. From germline, CDR1 is ENHRY and CDR2 SYGVKD. The CDR3 protein is CAISEPGQDDQPQHF. The CDR3 DNA follows: TGTGCCATCAGTGAGCCAGGACAGGATGATCAGCCCCAGCATTTT.

This clonotype appeared many times. The rearrangement links TRBV6-2 or TRBV6-3 to TRBJ1-6; D unclear. The CDR3 is made up of 17 amino acids. Germline V gene lookup returns CDR1 MNHEY and CDR2 SVGEGT. V dropped 6 bases and J dropped 5 bases, with 20 bases sitting between them. Here the CDR3 DNA reads TGTGCCAGCAGAGACGTATACTTGGACCTCAATAATTCACCCCTCCACTTT. The encoded protein is CASRDVYLDLNNSPLHF.

The chain links TRBV5-1 to TRBJ2-1; 11 bases fit TRBD2. With V trimmed by 5 bases and J by 7 bases, 11 bases remained unmatched. Per germline, CDR1 SGHRS and CDR2 YFSETQ. This CDR3 has 16 amino acids. The chain's CDR3 is CASSLRPGTSGNEQFF. The CDR3 DNA reads as TGCGCCAGCAGTTTGAGGCCCGGGACTAGCGGAAATGAGCAGTTCTTC.

V gene TRBV6-5 combines with J gene TRBJ2-1; 8 bases are a match to TRBD2. The CDR3 consists of 16 residues. Trimming at V came to 4 bases and at J to 0 bases, leaving 5 bases not matched to a gene. The V gene's germline CDR1 is MNHEY and CDR2 SVGAGI. In nucleotides, the CDR3 is TGTGCCAGCAGTTCCAGCGGGGGATTCTCCTACAATGAGCAGTTCTTC. This codes for CASSSSGGFSYNEQFF.

This clonotype appeared a few times. V is TRBV12-3 or TRBV12-4 and J is TRBJ2-3, with TRBD1 matching over 10 bases. Unmatched junction bases numbered 0, after V lost 6 bases and J lost 6 bases. The CDR3 sequence is 12 residues long. The DNA of the CDR3 is TGTGCCAGCAGGGACAGGGGGGATACGCAGTATTTT. Translating it yields CASRDRGDTQYF.

This clonotype has more than one count but fewer than ten. The rearrangement links TRBV20-1 to TRBJ2-4; 7 nucleotides agree with TRBD2. V lost 0 bases to trimming and J lost 4 bases; unmatched junction nucleotides: 9. From germline, CDR1 is DFQATT and CDR2 SNEGSKA (reference sequence). CDR3 length: 16 amino acids. The CDR3, as DNA: TGCAGTGCTAGAGATAAGCCGGAGCGGGGAAAAAACATTCAGTACTTC. It encodes CSARDKPERGKNIQYF.

This clonotype was counted a few times. V and J are TRBV15 and TRBJ2-2, with 11 bases aligning to TRBD2. V lost 0 bases, J lost 8 bases, and 5 bases stayed unmatched. From germline, CDR1 is LNHNV and CDR2 YYDKDF (reference sequence). This CDR3 spans 16 amino acids. The DNA of the CDR3 is TGTGCCACCAGCAGAGACCTAGCGGGGGGTGTGGGGGAGCTGTTTTTT. It encodes CATSRDLAGGVGELFF.

The sample holds many counts of this clonotype. CDR3 nucleotides: TGTGCCAGCTCACCTGGGATGCAAGAGACCCAGTACTTC. Translated: CASSPGMQETQYF. V is TRBV18 and J is TRBJ2-5; D call uncertain. The CDR3 is made up of 13 amino acids. V was clipped by 3 bases and J by 2 bases, with 7 bases between them. In germline, CDR1 is KGHSH, CDR2 LQKENI.

The chain employs TRBV20-1 and TRBJ2-2; D tentatively fits TRBD1 or TRBD2 (5 bases each). CDR1 and CDR2 (germline): DFQATT, SNEGSKA (reference sequence). There are 15 residues in the CDR3. Between the trimmed V and J ends, which lost 4 bases and 4 bases, there was a span of 16 bases. CDR3 residues: CSATVAGTGTGELFF. CDR3 DNA: TGCAGTGCTACCGTAGCCGGGACGGGCACCGGGGAGCTGTTTTTT.

This clonotype was found a few times. The J gene is TRBJ2-3, the V gene TRBV7-2, with 11 bases lining up with TRBD2. Unmatched junction bases numbered 5, after V lost 5 bases and J lost 4 bases. This CDR3 is built from 15 residues. Looked up from germline, CDR1 is SGHTA and CDR2 is FQGNSA. Here the CDR3 reads CASSPGTSGPDTQYF. DNA of the CDR3: TGTGCCAGCAGCCCGGGGACTAGCGGACCAGATACGCAGTATTTT. Complete variable domain (other parts from reference TRBV7-2 and TRBJ2-3): GAGVSQSPSNKVTEKGKDVELRCDPISGHTALYWYRQSLGQGLEFLIYFQGNSAPDKSGLPSDRFSAERTGGSVSTLTIQRTQQEDSAVYLCASSPGTSGPDTQYFGPGTRLTVL.

This chain joins TRBV14 and TRBJ2-3, with no clear D. Looked up from germline, CDR1 is SGHDN and CDR2 is FVKESK. Trimming shortened V by 9 bases and J by 3 bases, and 10 bases separated the two germline ends. The CDR3 runs to 12 residues. CDR3 sequence: CASTRRTDTQYF. The CDR3 DNA follows: TGTGCCAGTACAAGGAGAACAGATACGCAGTATTTT.